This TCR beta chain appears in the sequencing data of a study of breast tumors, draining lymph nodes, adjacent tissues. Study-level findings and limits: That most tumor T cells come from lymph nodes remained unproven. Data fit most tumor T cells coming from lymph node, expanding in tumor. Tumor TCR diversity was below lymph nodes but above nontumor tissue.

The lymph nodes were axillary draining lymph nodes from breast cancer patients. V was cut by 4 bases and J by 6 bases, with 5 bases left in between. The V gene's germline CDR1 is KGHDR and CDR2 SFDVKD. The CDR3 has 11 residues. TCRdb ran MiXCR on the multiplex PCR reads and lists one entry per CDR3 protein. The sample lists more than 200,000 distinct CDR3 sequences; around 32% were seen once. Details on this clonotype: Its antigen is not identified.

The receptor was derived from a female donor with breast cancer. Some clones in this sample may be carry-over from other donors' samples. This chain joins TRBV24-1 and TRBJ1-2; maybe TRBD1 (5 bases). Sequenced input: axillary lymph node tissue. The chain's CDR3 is CATSDRDGYTF. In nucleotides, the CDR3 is TGTGCCACCAGTGACAGGGATGGCTACACCTTC.